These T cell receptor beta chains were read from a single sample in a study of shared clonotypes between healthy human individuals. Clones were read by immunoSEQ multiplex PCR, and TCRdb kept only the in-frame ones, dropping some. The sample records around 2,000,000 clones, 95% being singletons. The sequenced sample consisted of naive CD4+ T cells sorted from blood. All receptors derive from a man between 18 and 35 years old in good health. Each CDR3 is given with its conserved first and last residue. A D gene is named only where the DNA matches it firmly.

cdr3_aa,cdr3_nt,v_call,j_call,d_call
CASSKLRLAGQETQYF,TGCGCCAGCAGTAAATTAAGGCTAGCGGGGCAAGAGACCCAGTACTTC,TRBV10-2,TRBJ2-5,TRBD2
CASSLPGTGELFF,TGCGCCAGCAGCTTGCCGGGAACCGGGGAGCTGTTTTTT,TRBV5-1,TRBJ2-2,-
CAWSTGINEKLFF,TGTGCCTGGAGTACGGGGATTAATGAAAAACTGTTTTTT,TRBV30,TRBJ1-4,-
CASSPIAGVTDTQYF,TGTGCCAGCAGCCCCATAGCGGGGGTCACAGATACGCAGTATTTT,TRBV13,TRBJ2-3,TRBD2
CASSADINYGYTF,TGTGCCAGCAGCGCGGACATTAACTATGGCTACACCTTC,TRBV7-6,TRBJ1-2,-
CASSFTGELFF,TGCGCCAGCAGCTTCACCGGGGAGCTGTTTTTT,TRBV5-1,TRBJ2-2,-
CASSLLTGSYGYTF,TGCGCCAGCAGCTTGCTTACAGGATCCTATGGCTACACCTTC,TRBV5-1,TRBJ1-2,-
CASRGTSGYQETQYF,TGCGCCAGCAGAGGGACTAGCGGGTACCAAGAGACCCAGTACTTC,TRBV5-1,TRBJ2-5,TRBD2
CATSRGKLPRGNTGELFF,TGTGCCACCAGCAGAGGAAAACTACCTCGGGGGAACACCGGGGAGCTGTTTTTT,TRBV15,TRBJ2-2,-
CASSLDSDRRNTEAFF,TGTGCCAGCAGCTTAGACTCCGACAGGAGGAACACTGAAGCTTTCTTT,TRBV13,TRBJ1-1,-
CASSLWDVGQYF,TGTGCCAGCAGCTTATGGGACGTCGGGCAGTACTTC,TRBV7-8,TRBJ2-7,-
CASSLNGHHLAKNIQYF,TGTGCCAGCAGCTTGAACGGACACCACCTAGCCAAAAACATTCAGTACTTC,TRBV5-6,TRBJ2-4,-